This T cell receptor (beta chain) was captured in a study of T-cell memory formation after mild COVID-19. Study observations and caveats: Later expanders leaned CD4+, whereas clones that contracted between day 15 and 85 were balanced CD4/CD8.

The sample holds many counts of this clonotype. The antigen remains unidentified. MiXCR was run by TCRdb on the 5' RACE reads, yielding one entry per CDR3 protein. Of hundreds of thousands of distinct CDR3 sequences detected, around a sixth appear once; the ten largest clones hold over 20%. V was pared by 5 bases and J by 0 bases, with 8 bases between. CDR3 length: 14 amino acids. The V gene's germline CDR1 is SGHAT and CDR2 FQNNGV. The clonotype originates from a young man who had mild COVID-19 (a few samples of this study predate the infection). Cell type and time point are not known. The V call is TRBV11-2, the J call TRBJ1-3; D is undetermined. Input material: PBMCs or a T cell subset sorted from them (not recorded which). Here the CDR3 DNA reads TGTGCCAGCAGCCAGAGCCACTCTGGAAACACCATATATTTT. Residues: CASSQSHSGNTIYF. The complete variable domain, with remaining parts taken from reference TRBV11-2 and TRBJ1-3, reads EAGVAQSPRYKIIEKRQSVAFWCNPISGHATLYWYQQILGQGPKLLIQFQNNGVVDDSQLPKDRFSAERLKGVDSTLKIQPAKLEDSAVYLCASSQSHSGNTIYFGEGSWLTVV.